Each of the 6 T cell receptor beta chains below was sequenced from the same sample in a study of shared clonotypes between healthy human individuals. Clones were sequenced by immunoSEQ multiplex PCR, and TCRdb holds only the in-frame ones, with some missing. Of hundreds of thousands of clones detected, 73% appear once; the ten largest clones hold 1.5% to 2%. The sequenced sample was memory CD4+ T cells sorted from blood. The subset is: CD45RA-negative fraction. Every receptor here comes from a woman aged 25 to 39 in good health.

Remarks on this clone: This may be a read error: a much more frequent sequence differs by one nucleotide. Other DNA sequences of this sample code for an identical CDR3. The chain joins TRBV5-1 to TRBJ2-1, with 11 bases lining up with TRBD2. The V gene end was trimmed by 4 bases and the J gene end by 6 bases; junction bases not matched to a gene: 3. The CDR3 is made up of 14 amino acids. CDR1 and CDR2 from the germline V gene are SGHRS and YFSETQ. CDR3 in amino acids: CASSPGTSGNEQFF. For the CDR3, the DNA is TGCGCCAGCAGCCCTGGGACTAGCGGCAATGAGCAGTTCTTC.

This CDR3 is CASSPRGGGEDTQYF. Written as DNA, the CDR3 is TGTGCCAGTAGTCCCCGAGGAGGGGGTGAAGATACGCAGTATTTT. The V call is TRBV19, the J call TRBJ2-3; possibly TRBD1 or TRBD2 for D (6 bases each). V lost 5 bases and J 5 bases, leaving 17 bases between the germline ends. This CDR3 spans 15 amino acids. CDR1 and CDR2 (germline): LNHDA, SQIVND (reference sequence). The complete variable domain, with remaining parts taken from reference TRBV19 and TRBJ2-3, reads DGGITQSPKYLFRKEGQNVTLSCEQNLNHDAMYWYRQDPGQGLRLIYYSQIVNDFQKGDIAEGYSVSREKKESFPLTVTSAQKNPTAFYLCASSPRGGGEDTQYFGPGTRLTVL.

V is TRBV28 and J is TRBJ2-2; D not resolved. Trimming left V 4 bases short and J 1 base short, with 13 bases between. The V gene's germline CDR1 is MDHEN and CDR2 SYDVKM. The CDR3 spans 16 residues. The CDR3: CASSSPYAVNTGELFF. CDR3 coding DNA: TGTGCCAGCAGTTCCCCTTACGCAGTGAACACCGGGGAGCTGTTTTTT.

The chain carries TRBV5-1 and TRBJ2-3; 9 bases agree with TRBD1. CDR1 SGHRS and CDR2 YFSETQ come from the germline V gene. After removal of 4 bases from V and 2 bases from J, the junction contained 8 bases not matched to a gene. The CDR3 totals 16 residues. CDR3 protein: CASSTGTGPVTDTQYF. The CDR3 DNA is TGCGCCAGCAGCACGGGGACAGGGCCTGTCACAGATACGCAGTATTTT.

V gene TRBV2 combines with J gene TRBJ2-7; weak D call: TRBD1 (6 bases). CDR1 is SNHLY, CDR2 FYNNEI, per germline. V was cut by 6 bases and J by 6 bases, with 12 bases left in between. The length of the CDR3 is 12 residues. CDR3 nucleotide sequence: TGTGCCAGCAGACGCAGGGGTGCCGAGCAGTACTTC. Translating it yields CASRRRGAEQYF.

The CDR3 protein is CASSPAGTGNTIYF. In DNA, the CDR3 is TGTGCCAGCAGCCCAGCAGGGACTGGAAACACCATATATTTT. The chain uses TRBV5-4 and TRBJ1-3, with D perhaps matching TRBD1 (5 bases). This CDR3 contains 14 residues. V dropped 4 bases and J dropped 2 bases, with 10 bases sitting between them. Germline V lookup: CDR1 SGHNT, CDR2 YYREEE (reference sequence).